This T cell receptor beta chain was observed in a study of graft-versus-host responses after intestinal transplantation. Overall study: After anti-thymocyte globulin induction, recipients took tacrolimus and steroids for around three years.

The study took post-transplant bone marrow from the posterior iliac crest or another site. Profiled with immunoSEQ multiplex PCR; TCRdb holds only in-frame clones, not every one. This table has about 9,600 clones, 90% to 95% appearing once. On this clone itself: The antigen is undetermined.

The CDR3 is made up of 14 amino acids. The ends were cut back, 2 bases at V and 7 bases at J, with 11 bases in the middle. Germline V gene sequence: CDR1 MRHNA, CDR2 SNTAGT. Broader study findings: The authors found GvH clones in recipient marrow, some appearing first in ileum or blood. The study associated peak circulating GvH clone levels with early post-transplant HvG declines.

The gene calls are TRBV6-4 and TRBJ2-2; D is perhaps TRBD2 (5 bases). This sample comprised bone marrow, obtained 500 to 550 days after intestinal transplantation. The receptor was derived from a human patient who received an intestinal transplant, so some T cells may come from the graft donor. For the CDR3, the DNA is TGTGCCAGCAGTGACACCATCGGGGTCGGGGAGCTGTTTTTT. It translates to CASSDTIGVGELFF.